Each of the 27 T cell receptor beta chains below was sequenced from the same sample in a study of cytomegalovirus exposure and HLA in healthy donors. PCR amplification relied on 60 Vbeta primers (plus 13 Jbeta primers). Measured with immunoSEQ multiplex PCR; TCRdb has only the in-frame clones, and not every one. The table lists over 150,000 clones, over 60% of them singletons. Sequencing was done on a sample of PBMCs. These receptors all come from a woman aged 30 to 39 in good health and CMV-seronegative.

The rearrangement links TRBV27 to TRBJ2-1, with 9 bases fitting TRBD2. The germline V gene has CDR1 MNHEY and CDR2 SMNVEV (reference sequence). The CDR3 is 16 amino acids. Unmatched junction bases numbered 11, after V lost 2 bases and J lost 9 bases. CDR3 region: CASSLEAGGLMGEQFF. CDR3 sequence (DNA): TGTGCCAGCAGTTTAGAGGCGGGGGGGCTGATGGGTGAGCAGTTCTTC.

The V call is TRBV9, the J call TRBJ2-3, with TRBD1 matching 10 bases. This CDR3 region has 17 residues. From germline, CDR1 is SGDLS and CDR2 YYNGEE. The V segment lost 2 bases and the J segment 3 bases; nucleotides outside the gene matches: 9. The DNA for the CDR3 is TGTGCCAGCAGCGTCTCCGTCGACAGGGGGCTTACAGATACGCAGTATTTT. It translates to CASSVSVDRGLTDTQYF.

The table lists this clone with a few counts. The chain uses TRBV30 and TRBJ1-1, with TRBD1 matching over 7 bases. After removal of 5 bases from V and 3 bases from J, the junction contained 3 bases not matched to a gene. Germline V gives CDR1 GTSNPN, CDR2 SVGIG (reference sequence). The CDR3 totals 12 residues. DNA of the CDR3: TGTGCCTGGGAGGGGGCGGACACTGAAGCTTTCTTT. Residues: CAWEGADTEAFF.

This clone was recorded only once. The CDR3 sequence: CASSQSHDSYNSPLHF. CDR3 nucleotides: TGTGCCAGCAGCCAATCCCACGACAGTTATAATTCACCCCTCCACTTT. The chain has TRBV4-2 and TRBJ1-6; D may be TRBD1 (5 bases). The ends were cut back, 2 bases at V and 4 bases at J, with 12 bases in the middle. The CDR3 runs 16 residues. Germline V CDR1 and CDR2: LGHNA, YNFKEQ.

The CDR3 region has the DNA TGTGCCAGCAGCTTAGTACCCGGGACAGGGGGCAACTACGAGCAGTACTTC. Translated, it gives CASSLVPGTGGNYEQYF. V is TRBV7-6 and J is TRBJ2-7; 12 nucleotides align to TRBD1. The CDR3 covers 17 residues. Germline-derived CDR1 and CDR2 are SGHVS and FNYEAQ. The V gene end was trimmed by 1 base and the J gene end by 3 bases; junction bases not matched to a gene: 7.

The rearrangement joins TRBV6-1 to TRBJ1-5, with TRBD1 as a possible D gene (6 bases). The ends were cut back, 8 bases at V and 4 bases at J, with 18 bases in the middle. The CDR3 is 15 residues long. The germline V gene encodes CDR1 MNHNS and CDR2 SASEGT. The CDR3 bases are TGTGCCAGCGTTCCCGTGGGGGCAGAGAATCAGCCCCAGCATTTT. Residues: CASVPVGAENQPQHF.

This chain joins TRBV6-5 and TRBJ1-5, with 7 positions matching TRBD1. The CDR3 is 15 amino acids. CDR1 and CDR2 from the germline V gene are MNHEY and SVGAGI. The ends lost 6 bases at V and 3 bases at J; junction bases unmatched: 8. CDR3 protein: CASRITGTDNQPQHF. The CDR3 DNA sequence: TGTGCCAGCAGGATTACCGGGACAGACAATCAGCCCCAGCATTTT.

The V call is TRBV7-3, the J call TRBJ2-1; maybe TRBD2 (5 bases). The CDR3 has 12 residues. The germline gives CDR1 SGHTA, CDR2 FQGTGA. Deletions cut 2 bases from V and 6 bases from J, with 5 bases between. For the CDR3, the DNA is TGTGCCAGCAGCTTACGGGGCAATGAGCAGTTCTTC. Translated: CASSLRGNEQFF.

This sequence joins TRBV27 and TRBJ1-6, with D perhaps matching TRBD1 (5 bases). The V end lost 2 bases, the J end lost 9 bases, and 14 bases lay between the germline ends. Germline CDR1 MNHEY, CDR2 SMNVEV (reference sequence). The CDR3 totals 15 residues. The CDR3: CASSLNPSGGSPLHF. The CDR3, as DNA: TGTGCCAGCAGTTTAAACCCCTCGGGGGGTTCACCCCTCCACTTT.

This clone appeared once. The chain has TRBV2 and TRBJ2-7, with D possibly being TRBD1 (6 bases). Between the trimmed V and J ends, which lost 8 bases and 1 base, there was a span of 9 bases. Germline values: CDR1 SNHLY, CDR2 FYNNEI. The length of the CDR3 is 12 residues. The CDR3 DNA follows: TGTGCCAGCCGCGACAGGTCCTACGAGCAGTACTTC. Residues: CASRDRSYEQYF. Full variable domain (outside the CDR3, taken from reference TRBV2 and TRBJ2-7): EPEVTQTPSHQVTQMGQEVILRCVPISNHLYFYWYRQILGQKVEFLVSFYNNEISEKSEIFDDQFSVERPDGSNFTLKIRSTKLEDSAMYFCASRDRSYEQYFGPGTRLTVT.

This clone came up once. The chain employs TRBV29-1 and TRBJ2-7; 7 bases are a match to TRBD1. The length of the CDR3 is 13 residues. V trimming: 4 bases; J trimming: 3 bases; junction bases outside the gene matches: 6. Germline V gene lookup returns CDR1 SQVTM and CDR2 ANQGSEA. CDR3 bases: TGCAGCGTTGTCCGACAGGGTCGCTACGAGCAGTACTTC. Amino acid sequence: CSVVRQGRYEQYF.

The chain uses TRBV4-3 and TRBJ2-5; 7 bases line up with TRBD2. J gave up 7 bases and V 0 bases, and 14 bases lay outside the gene matches. CDR3 length: 17 residues. Looked up from germline, CDR1 is LGHNA and CDR2 is YSLEER. DNA for the CDR3: TGCGCCAGCAGCCAAGACGGAGAGCGGGGCGGCGACGGGACCCAGTACTTC. Its translation: CASSQDGERGGDGTQYF.

The chain couples TRBV9 to TRBJ1-4; maybe TRBD1 (6 bases). CDR1 is SGDLS, CDR2 YYNGEE, per germline. The CDR3 totals 15 residues. V was clipped by 4 bases and J by 2 bases, with 12 bases between them. The CDR3 nucleotides read TGTGCCAGCAGCCCTCAAGGGGGTACTAATGAAAAACTGTTTTTT. It codes for CASSPQGGTNEKLFF.

The rearrangement joins TRBV7-2 to TRBJ2-7; TRBD1 might be the D (6 bases). Germline-derived CDR1 and CDR2 are SGHTA and FQGNSA. The CDR3 has 13 amino acids. Trimming took 3 bases from V and 5 from J, leaving 11 bases between them. The CDR3 coding sequence is TGTGCCAGCAGCTTCACAGGGTGGGACGAGCAGTACTTC. Its translation is CASSFTGWDEQYF.

The chain links TRBV7-9 to TRBJ1-3; 9 bases fit TRBD1. V was clipped by 5 bases and J by 0 bases; unmatched bases: 11. The CDR3 totals 18 residues. The germline V gene has CDR1 SEHNR and CDR2 FQNEAQ (reference sequence). Here the CDR3 reads CASSLQLGQGSSGNTIYF. CDR3 DNA: TGTGCCAGCAGCCTCCAATTGGGACAGGGTAGCTCTGGAAACACCATATATTTT.

CDR3 coding DNA: TGTGCCAGCAGTGAAGAGGGGGAGAGAGGAAACACCATATATTTT. Its translation is CASSEEGERGNTIYF. V usage is TRBV2 and J usage is TRBJ1-3, with D tentatively TRBD1 (6 bases). V lost 1 base and J 4 bases, leaving 11 bases between the germline ends. The V gene's germline CDR1 is SNHLY and CDR2 FYNNEI. This CDR3 has 15 amino acids.

The chain uses TRBV7-9 and TRBJ1-1; 7 bases are a match to TRBD1. Germline values: CDR1 SEHNR, CDR2 FQNEAQ (reference sequence). Trimming took 4 bases from V and 3 from J; bases not matched to a gene: 8. CDR3 size: 15 residues. The CDR3 is CASSSEDRVYTEAFF. The CDR3, as DNA: TGTGCCAGCAGCTCCGAAGACAGGGTTTACACTGAAGCTTTCTTT.

The chain is built from TRBV5-6 and TRBJ1-5, with 7 bases aligning to TRBD1. Germline V gene lookup returns CDR1 SGHDT and CDR2 YYEEEE. CDR3 length: 14 residues. V gave up 4 bases and J gave up 2 bases; unmatched junction bases: 3. The CDR3 sequence: CASSPGQGNQPQHF. In DNA, the CDR3 is TGTGCCAGCAGCCCTGGACAGGGCAATCAGCCCCAGCATTTT.

CDR3 in DNA: TGCAGCGCCGAGGTGAACACTGAAGCTTTCTTT. It yields the protein CSAEVNTEAFF. The V call is TRBV29-1, the J call TRBJ1-1, with unresolved D. Germline V CDR1 and CDR2: SQVTM, ANQGSEA. The V gene lost 7 bases and the J gene lost 0 bases, with 6 bases spanning the gap. The CDR3 has 11 amino acids.

This clone has more than one count but fewer than ten. A junction boundary mismatches the germline segment, possibly from a read error. The chain employs TRBV6-5 and TRBJ2-1, with TRBD1 matching 7 bases. Germline values: CDR1 MNHEY, CDR2 SVGAGI. The CDR3 is made up of 13 amino acids. The CDR3 sequence: CASSPDRSRPSVF. CDR3 DNA: TGTGCCAGCAGCCCGGACAGGTCTCGCCCGTCGGTCTTC.

The chain couples TRBV28 to TRBJ2-1, with D perhaps TRBD1 (6 bases). The CDR3 runs 18 residues. Trimming left V 4 bases short and J 0 bases short, with 19 bases between. CDR1 is MDHEN and CDR2 is SYDVKM in the germline V gene. CDR3 nucleotide sequence: TGTGCCAGCAGTTCAGACAGGTTAAAGATCAGCTCCTACAATGAGCAGTTCTTC. It codes for CASSSDRLKISSYNEQFF.

The chain joins TRBV5-6 to TRBJ2-1; perhaps TRBD1 as D (5 bases). V gave up 4 bases and J gave up 10 bases, with 15 bases separating them. Germline CDR1 and CDR2: SGHDT and YYEEEE. This CDR3 contains 13 residues. This CDR3 is CASSLKGIGEQFF. The CDR3 DNA follows: TGTGCCAGCAGCCTTAAGGGGATAGGGGAGCAGTTCTTC.

This chain connects TRBV19 to TRBJ1-2; maybe TRBD1 (5 bases). The CDR3 extends over 14 amino acids. Germline CDR1 and CDR2: LNHDA and SQIVND (reference sequence). Trimming left V 3 bases short and J 7 bases short, with 15 bases between. In nucleotides, the CDR3 is TGTGCCAGTAGTATCGGACAACTCCTGAGTGGCTACACCTTC. Residues: CASSIGQLLSGYTF. Full variable domain (outside the CDR3, taken from reference TRBV19 and TRBJ1-2): DGGITQSPKYLFRKEGQNVTLSCEQNLNHDAMYWYRQDPGQGLRLIYYSQIVNDFQKGDIAEGYSVSREKKESFPLTVTSAQKNPTAFYLCASSIGQLLSGYTFGSGTRLTVV.

This clone was seen a handful of times. V is TRBV7-9 and J is TRBJ2-1, with TRBD2 matching 15 bases. The ends lost 3 bases at V and 8 bases at J; junction bases unmatched: 5. CDR1 and CDR2 (germline): SEHNR, FQNEAQ (reference sequence). This CDR3 is built from 16 residues. CDR3 region: CASSLGTSGRIDEQFF. The CDR3 DNA sequence: TGTGCCAGCAGCTTGGGGACTAGCGGGAGGATAGATGAGCAGTTCTTC.

The genes are TRBV7-9 and TRBJ1-2; D is ambiguous. The germline V gene encodes CDR1 SEHNR and CDR2 FQNEAQ (reference sequence). Trimming left V 3 bases short and J 6 bases short, with 8 bases between. This CDR3 contains 12 residues. The CDR3 nucleotides are TGTGCCAGCAGCTTCGACGGAGATGGCTACACCTTC. It is translated as CASSFDGDGYTF.

The chain recombines TRBV5-1 with TRBJ1-1; the match to TRBD1 covers 7 bases. This CDR3 comprises 15 residues. Germline CDR1 reads SGHRS; CDR2 reads YFSETQ. With 7 bases clipped from V and 0 bases from J, the junction kept 9 bases outside the gene matches. The chain's CDR3 is CASRPDRTMNTEAFF. The CDR3 coding sequence is TGCGCCAGCCGACCGGACAGGACCATGAACACTGAAGCTTTCTTT.

The V gene is TRBV6-1, the J gene TRBJ1-2, with D possibly matching TRBD1 (6 bases). This CDR3 comprises 15 residues. Germline loops: CDR1 MNHNS, CDR2 SASEGT. V was shortened by 6 bases and J by 5 bases, with 19 bases between the two germline ends. The CDR3 protein is CASRLQLQGDYGYTF. The CDR3 DNA reads TGTGCCAGCAGACTACAACTACAGGGAGATTATGGCTACACCTTC.